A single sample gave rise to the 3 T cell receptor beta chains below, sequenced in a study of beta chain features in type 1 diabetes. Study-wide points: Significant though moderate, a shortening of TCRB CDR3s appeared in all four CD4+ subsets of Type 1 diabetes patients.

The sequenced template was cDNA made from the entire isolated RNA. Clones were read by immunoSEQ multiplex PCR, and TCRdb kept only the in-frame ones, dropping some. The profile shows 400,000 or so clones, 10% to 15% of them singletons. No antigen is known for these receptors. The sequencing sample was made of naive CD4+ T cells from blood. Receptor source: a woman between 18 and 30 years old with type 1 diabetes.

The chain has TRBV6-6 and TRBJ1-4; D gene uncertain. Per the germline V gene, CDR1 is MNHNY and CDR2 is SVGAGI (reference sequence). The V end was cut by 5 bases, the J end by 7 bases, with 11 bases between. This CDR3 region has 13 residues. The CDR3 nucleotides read TGTGCCAGCAGTCCCGGGTTCTCTGAAAAACTGTTTTTT. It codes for CASSPGFSEKLFF.

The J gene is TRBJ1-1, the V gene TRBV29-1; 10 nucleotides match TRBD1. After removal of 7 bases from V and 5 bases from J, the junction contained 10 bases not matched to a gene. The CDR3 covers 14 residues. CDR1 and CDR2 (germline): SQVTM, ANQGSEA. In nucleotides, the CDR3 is TGCAGCGCTCAGAGACAGGGGGCAGGAACTGAAGCTTTCTTT. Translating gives CSAQRQGAGTEAFF.

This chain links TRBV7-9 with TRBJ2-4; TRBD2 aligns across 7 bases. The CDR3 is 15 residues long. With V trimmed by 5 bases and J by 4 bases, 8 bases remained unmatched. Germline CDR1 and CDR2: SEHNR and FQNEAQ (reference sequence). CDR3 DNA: TGTGCCAGCAGCCAGTGGGGGGAGGGGAAAAACATTCAGTACTTC. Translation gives CASSQWGEGKNIQYF.